This T cell receptor (beta chain) was found in a study of blood T cell repertoires in COVID-19. Looking at the study overall: Both acute and convalescent COVID-19 samples were obtained from the United States, Italy and Spain.

The CDR3 length is 16 residues. Trimming removed 5 bases at V and 4 bases at J, with 19 bases between. CDR1 is LGHNA, CDR2 YNFKEQ, per germline. Original processing methods: Amplifying reference gene primers gave estimates of nucleated cell counts. The repertoire was sequenced with immunoSEQ multiplex PCR; TCRdb's copy has only in-frame clones and lacks some. That table gives V, J and clone size, and the DNA gave D and trimming. This table has hundreds of thousands of clones, roughly four fifths appearing once. Sequencing used peripheral blood. The chain has TRBV4-2 and TRBJ2-3; tentatively, D is TRBD2 (5 bases). The clonotype originates from a woman of 80 years or more with acute or convalescent COVID-19. CDR3 nucleotide sequence: TGTGCCAGCAGCGTGCAGACCAATCGGGGTCCAGATACGCAGTATTTT. Its translation: CASSVQTNRGPDTQYF.